The clone carrying this TCR beta chain was detected ten times or more. Its matching antigen is unknown. The data were taken from a study of early T cells in non-severe SARS-CoV-2 infection. Overall study findings and caveats: A preference for anti-spike CD8 responses marked VDJdb matching, which missed private and CD4 specificities.

The CDR3 is 17 residues long. With 3 bases clipped from V and 4 bases from J, the junction kept 15 bases outside the gene matches. Germline-derived CDR1 and CDR2 are DFQATT and SNEGSKA (reference sequence). Via MiXCR, TCRdb re-called the 5' RACE reads, giving one row per CDR3 protein. The sample comprises around 30,000 distinct CDR3 sequences, approximately 5.9% of which are singletons, and approximately 6.5% rests with the top ten. Sample: whole blood. The rearrangement joins TRBV20-1 to TRBJ2-3, with 8 bases matching TRBD2. The sequence came from an adult who was a healthcare worker with PCR-confirmed SARS-CoV-2 infection or an uninfected control (not recorded which). The CDR3 loop is CSASLSGSGALADTQYF. CDR3 DNA: TGCAGTGCTAGCCTCAGCGGGAGTGGGGCTTTGGCAGATACGCAGTATTTT.